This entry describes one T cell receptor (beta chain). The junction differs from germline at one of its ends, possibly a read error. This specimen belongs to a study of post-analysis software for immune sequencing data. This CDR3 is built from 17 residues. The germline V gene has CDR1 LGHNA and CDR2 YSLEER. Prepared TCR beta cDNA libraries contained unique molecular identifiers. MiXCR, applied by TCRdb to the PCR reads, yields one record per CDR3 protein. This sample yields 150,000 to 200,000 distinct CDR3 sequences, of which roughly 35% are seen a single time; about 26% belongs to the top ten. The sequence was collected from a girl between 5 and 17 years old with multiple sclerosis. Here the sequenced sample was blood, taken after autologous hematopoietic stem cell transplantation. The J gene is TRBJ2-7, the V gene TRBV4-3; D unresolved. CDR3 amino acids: CASGQEWGRATHYEQYF. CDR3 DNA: TGCGCCAGCGGCCAAGAGTGGGGTAGAGCCACCCACTACGAGCAGTACTTC.